The 26 T cell receptor beta chains listed next were all sequenced from one sample in a study of blood T cell repertoires in COVID-19. Only in-frame clones appear in the TCRdb table, and some are missing; sequencing was by immunoSEQ multiplex PCR. Among some 41,000 clones listed, about 86% were seen once. The sample was peripheral blood. These receptors were taken from a man aged 35-49 years with active COVID-19.

V and J are TRBV5-6 and TRBJ2-7; 8 bases map to TRBD2. Looked up from germline, CDR1 is SGHDT and CDR2 is YYEEEE. Trimming cost V 2 bases and J 5 bases; bases outside gene matches: 6. The CDR3 is 14 amino acids. The CDR3 DNA reads TGTGCCAGCAGCTTAGGACTAGCCACCCACGAGCAGTACTTC. Its translation: CASSLGLATHEQYF.

The chain has TRBV28 and TRBJ2-5, with D tentatively TRBD2 (6 bases). With 6 bases removed from V and 3 bases from J, the gap between germline ends came to 17 bases. CDR3 length equals 15 residues. Germline V gene lookup returns CDR1 MDHEN and CDR2 SYDVKM. The CDR3: CASSLYDGTEETQYF. CDR3 DNA sequence: TGTGCCAGCAGCCTATACGACGGGACTGAAGAGACCCAGTACTTC.

V gene TRBV28 combines with J gene TRBJ1-5; no clear D gene. The V end lost 6 bases, the J end lost 2 bases, and 17 bases lay between the germline ends. CDR1 and CDR2 (germline): MDHEN, SYDVKM. The CDR3 length is 16 residues. In DNA form, the CDR3 reads TGTGCCAGCAGGAGGCGGCGGCAATACGGCAATCAGCCCCAGCATTTT. Translating it yields CASRRRRQYGNQPQHF.

This clone appeared once. The chain has TRBV2 and TRBJ2-5, with 8 bases aligning to TRBD2. The CDR3 consists of 14 residues. Germline V lookup: CDR1 SNHLY, CDR2 FYNNEI. J gave up 5 bases and V 3 bases, and 5 bases lay outside the gene matches. The CDR3 DNA reads TGTGCCAGCAGTGACTCCCCGGGAGGGGAGACCCAGTACTTC. Protein product: CASSDSPGGETQYF. The full variable domain, its missing parts supplied by reference TRBV2 and TRBJ2-5, is EPEVTQTPSHQVTQMGQEVILRCVPISNHLYFYWYRQILGQKVEFLVSFYNNEISEKSEIFDDQFSVERPDGSNFTLKIRSTKLEDSAMYFCASSDSPGGETQYFGPGTRLLVL.

This chain uses TRBV28 with TRBJ1-5, with a possible D match to TRBD1 (5 bases). The CDR3 sequence is 12 residues long. The ends were cut back, 6 bases at V and 5 bases at J, with 8 bases in the middle. Germline CDR1 and CDR2: MDHEN and SYDVKM. The CDR3 DNA follows: TGTGCCAGCAGACCGGGGGATCAGCCCCAGCATTTT. Protein sequence: CASRPGDQPQHF.

The rearrangement links TRBV10-3 to TRBJ2-1; 10 bases are shared with TRBD2. With 0 bases clipped from V and 4 bases from J, the junction kept 3 bases outside the gene matches. This CDR3 has 16 residues. Germline V lookup: CDR1 ENHRY, CDR2 SYGVKD. CDR3 DNA: TGTGCCATCAGTGAGTCGACTAGCGGGCCATACAATGAGCAGTTCTTC. Translation gives CAISESTSGPYNEQFF.

The genes are TRBV28 and TRBJ2-7; no reliable D call. Trimming cost V 5 bases and J 3 bases, with 11 bases left between them. Germline values: CDR1 MDHEN, CDR2 SYDVKM. CDR3 size: 13 residues. CDR3 bases: TGTGCCAGCAGTCAGGCCCGCCTCTACGAGCAGTACTTC. Translating gives CASSQARLYEQYF.

The genes are TRBV5-1 and TRBJ1-1, with D possibly matching TRBD1 (5 bases). This CDR3 has 13 residues. From germline, CDR1 is SGHRS and CDR2 YFSETQ. Trimming removed 2 bases at V and 1 base at J, with 6 bases between. The DNA for the CDR3 is TGCGCCAGCAGCTTAGGGGAGAACACTGAAGCTTTCTTT. Translation: CASSLGENTEAFF.

The rearrangement joins TRBV5-1 to TRBJ2-7; D is undetermined. Trimming removed 2 bases at V and 2 bases at J, with 11 bases between. The CDR3 runs to 14 residues. The germline V gene encodes CDR1 SGHRS and CDR2 YFSETQ. The CDR3 sequence is CASSFRARTYEQYF. The CDR3 DNA sequence: TGCGCCAGCAGCTTCCGAGCGCGAACCTACGAGCAGTACTTC.

The chain joins TRBV7-2 to TRBJ2-1, with a weak D call TRBD1 (6 bases). Per germline, CDR1 SGHTA and CDR2 FQGNSA. V was clipped by 5 bases and J by 4 bases, with 12 bases between them. CDR3 length: 14 amino acids. CDR3 amino acids: CASSRTVLYNEQFF. DNA of the CDR3: TGTGCCAGCAGCCGGACAGTTCTATACAATGAGCAGTTCTTC.

The sample holds a few counts of this clone. The chain couples TRBV5-5 to TRBJ2-2, with 7 bases aligning to TRBD1. The J segment lost 3 bases and the V segment lost 4 bases, leaving 9 bases of the junction unmatched. The germline V gene has CDR1 SGHKS and CDR2 YYEKEE (reference sequence). CDR3 length: 16 residues. The CDR3: CASSGRGGADTGELFF. In DNA, the CDR3 is TGTGCCAGCAGCGGTAGAGGGGGCGCGGACACCGGGGAGCTGTTTTTT.

CDR3 DNA: TGTGCCAGCAGTCATACTACGGGACAGGGTTTTGGCTACACCTTC. It is translated as CASSHTTGQGFGYTF. The gene calls are TRBV28 and TRBJ1-2; TRBD1 agrees at 9 bases. This CDR3 comprises 15 residues. Germline CDR1 is MDHEN and CDR2 is SYDVKM. Trimming removed 5 bases from V and 7 bases from J; junction bases left unmatched: 11.

The V gene is TRBV7-8, the J gene TRBJ2-1; D not certain. The CDR3 length is 11 residues. With 3 bases removed from V and 8 bases from J, the gap between germline ends came to 5 bases. From germline, CDR1 is SGHVS and CDR2 FQNEAQ. Here the CDR3 reads CASSFLDEQFF. CDR3 nucleotides: TGTGCCAGCAGCTTCCTAGATGAGCAGTTCTTC. Using reference TRBV7-8 and TRBJ2-1 for the parts outside the CDR3, the full variable domain is GAGVSQSPRYKVAKRGQDVALRCDPISGHVSLFWYQQALGQGPEFLTYFQNEAQLDKSGLPSDRFFAERPEGSVSTLKIQRTQQEDSAVYLCASSFLDEQFFGPGTRLTVL.

The chain uses TRBV28 and TRBJ1-5; the D is unclear. Per the germline V gene, CDR1 is MDHEN and CDR2 is SYDVKM. V lost 7 bases, J lost 7 bases, and 17 bases lay in between. The CDR3 totals 14 residues. CDR3 amino acids: CASKNLEVSQPQHF. The CDR3 bases are TGTGCCAGCAAGAATTTGGAGGTGAGCCAGCCCCAGCATTTT.

V is TRBV10-3 and J is TRBJ2-3; 7 bases align to TRBD2. Germline CDR1 ENHRY, CDR2 SYGVKD. This CDR3 has 17 residues. J lost 1 base, V lost 2 bases, and 9 bases had no gene match. Written as DNA, the CDR3 is TGTGCCATCAGTGAGGGAACTAGCGCTTACCGCACAGATACGCAGTATTTT. Translating gives CAISEGTSAYRTDTQYF.

The genes are TRBV7-2 and TRBJ2-7, with D possibly TRBD2 on 6 matching bases. The length of the CDR3 is 15 residues. Germline CDR1 reads SGHTA; CDR2 reads FQGNSA. V was shortened by 0 bases and J by 2 bases, with 11 bases between the two germline ends. The CDR3: CASSLAGTSPYEQYF. CDR3 bases: TGTGCCAGCAGCTTAGCGGGGACTTCGCCCTACGAGCAGTACTTC.

The chain is built from TRBV5-6 and TRBJ2-7; possible D gene TRBD1, 6 bases. The CDR3 sequence is 13 residues long. Germline CDR1 SGHDT, CDR2 YYEEEE. V was clipped by 4 bases and J by 1 base, with 9 bases between them. The CDR3 here is CASSLDRSYEQYF. As DNA, the CDR3 is TGTGCCAGCAGCCTCGACAGGTCCTACGAGCAGTACTTC.

The CDR3 DNA reads as TGTGCCAGCAGTGAACAGAGAGGCGAGCAGTACTTC. Amino acids: CASSEQRGEQYF. J is TRBJ2-7 and V is TRBV2, with unresolved D. Germline V gene sequence: CDR1 SNHLY, CDR2 FYNNEI. This CDR3 is 12 amino acids long. The V gene lost 2 bases and the J gene lost 6 bases, with 8 bases spanning the gap.

The chain employs TRBV4-1 and TRBJ2-3; the match to TRBD2 covers 10 bases. Germline CDR1 and CDR2: MGHRA and YSYEKL. The CDR3 contains 16 residues. Germline trimming cut 2 bases from V and 11 bases from J; bases unmatched to any gene: 13. The CDR3 DNA follows: TGCGCCAGCAGCCAAACCGGACTAGCGGCGGGGATTCTGCAGTATTTT. Translated, it gives CASSQTGLAAGILQYF.

J is TRBJ2-1 and V is TRBV19; TRBD2 matches 8 bases. Per germline, CDR1 LNHDA and CDR2 SQIVND (reference sequence). The CDR3 has 17 residues. J gave up 0 bases and V 5 bases, and 9 bases lay outside the gene matches. CDR3 region: CASSPTIGTSSYNEQFF. Written as DNA, the CDR3 is TGTGCCAGTAGTCCAACCATAGGGACTAGCTCCTACAATGAGCAGTTCTTC.

The V gene is TRBV3-1 (or the pseudogene TRBV3-2), the J gene TRBJ2-2; D might be TRBD2 (5 bases). The V and J ends lost 0 bases and 7 bases respectively, with 12 bases between them. Germline loops: CDR1 LGHDT, CDR2 YNNKEL (reference sequence). The CDR3 length is 15 residues. CDR3 protein: CASSQELATNGELFF. DNA of the CDR3: TGTGCCAGCAGCCAAGAATTAGCGACAAACGGGGAGCTGTTTTTT.

This clone was seen only a few times. The CDR3 reads CASSEERDYYEQYF. In DNA, the CDR3 is TGTGCCAGCAGTGAAGAGCGGGACTACTACGAGCAGTACTTC. The V and J genes are TRBV2 and TRBJ2-7; 7 bases map to TRBD2. The J segment lost 3 bases and the V segment lost 1 base, leaving 3 bases of the junction unmatched. Per germline, CDR1 SNHLY and CDR2 FYNNEI. The CDR3 is 14 residues long.

The chain uses TRBV9 and TRBJ1-4; tentative D call: TRBD1 (6 bases). V was shortened by 4 bases and J by 4 bases, with 11 bases between the two germline ends. Looked up from germline, CDR1 is SGDLS and CDR2 is YYNGEE. The length of the CDR3 is 14 residues. The CDR3 reads CASSPWTVNEKLFF. As DNA, the CDR3 is TGTGCCAGCAGCCCTTGGACAGTTAATGAAAAACTGTTTTTT.

V usage is TRBV7-8 and J usage is TRBJ1-6; no reliable D call. The CDR3 length is 15 residues. The germline V gene encodes CDR1 SGHVS and CDR2 FQNEAQ. Trimming shortened V by 7 bases and J by 6 bases, and 16 bases separated the two germline ends. The CDR3 nucleotides read TGTGCCAGCACCCTTAGTTGGAGGGCTAATTCACCCCTCCACTTT. Translated: CASTLSWRANSPLHF.

The chain couples TRBV18 to TRBJ1-3; D not certain. This CDR3 contains 16 residues. Trimming removed 0 bases at V and 0 bases at J, with 9 bases between. Germline CDR1 KGHSH, CDR2 LQKENI. The DNA for the CDR3 is TGTGCCAGCTCACCACCGTACAGAAGCTCTGGAAACACCATATATTTT. Translation: CASSPPYRSSGNTIYF.

The genes are TRBV7-8 and TRBJ2-1, with 7 positions matching TRBD2. From germline, CDR1 is SGHVS and CDR2 FQNEAQ. The trim removed 4 bases at V and 1 base at J, leaving 4 bases unmatched. This CDR3 contains 15 residues. Here the CDR3 DNA reads TGTGCCAGCAGCTACCTGGGGGGGTCCTACAATGAGCAGTTCTTC. Protein: CASSYLGGSYNEQFF.